One and the same sample provided the 30 T cell receptor beta chains below, sequenced in a study of Graves' ophthalmopathy and Graves' hyperthyroidism. Using RNA transcripts, the TCR beta CDR3 regions were amplified. HTBI-primed first-round RT-PCR preceded second-round multiplex PCR. From the multiplex PCR reads, TCRdb called clonotypes with MiXCR, one entry per CDR3 protein. The sample has roughly 380,000 distinct CDR3 sequences; about 16% are singletons. The sample was peripheral blood. These receptor sequences come from a young woman with stable Graves' hyperthyroidism.

This clonotype was detected only a few times. This may come from a read error, since a much larger clone is one base off. This chain uses TRBV2 with TRBJ2-5, with 8 bases identical to TRBD1. Germline lookup yields CDR1 SNHLY and CDR2 FYNNEI. The CDR3 has 15 amino acids. The CDR3 coding sequence is TGTGCCAGCAGGGGGGACAGGATAAGCCAAGAGACCAAGTACTTC. This translates into CASRGDRISQETKYF.

This clonotype was counted ten times or more. The chain has TRBV27 and TRBJ2-7; 12 bases fit TRBD1. The CDR3 spans 15 residues. Germline-derived CDR1 and CDR2 are MNHEY and SMNVEV (reference sequence). Trimming removed 5 bases from V and 9 bases from J; junction bases left unmatched: 11. The DNA for the CDR3 is TGTGCCAGCAGTCTCGGGACAGGGGGCGGGAAATTGCAGTACTTC. It codes for CASSLGTGGGKLQYF.

This clonotype showed up many times. The rearrangement links TRBV6-2 or TRBV6-3 to TRBJ2-2; 13 nucleotides agree with TRBD2. Losses at the gene ends were 6 bases for V and 7 bases for J; bases not matched to a gene: 8. Germline assignment: CDR1 MNHEY and CDR2 SVGEGT. The CDR3 extends over 16 amino acids. The CDR3 region has the DNA TGTGCCAGCAGCATGACTAGCGGGGGGACCGGCGGGGAGCTGTTTTTT. This translates into CASSMTSGGTGGELFF.

This clonotype showed up many times. The chain joins TRBV4-1 to TRBJ2-5; D is possibly TRBD2 (7 bases). V was trimmed by 4 bases and J by 4 bases, leaving 16 bases between them. CDR3 length equals 15 residues. CDR1 MGHRA and CDR2 YSYEKL come from the germline V gene. The CDR3 sequence is CASSPAEGGRETQYF. CDR3 bases: TGCGCCAGCAGCCCTGCTGAGGGGGGGCGAGAGACCCAGTACTTC.

The sample holds many counts of this clonotype. The rearrangement joins TRBV12-3 or TRBV12-4 to TRBJ2-7; D tentatively fits TRBD1 or TRBD2 (5 bases each). Trimming left V 4 bases short and J 2 bases short, with 15 bases between. The CDR3 covers 15 residues. CDR3 bases: TGTGCCAGCAGTTCGGCCGGGACGTACACCTACGAGCAGTACTTC. Amino acid sequence: CASSSAGTYTYEQYF.

This clonotype was picked up many times. The chain carries TRBV11-3 and TRBJ2-5; unclear D gene. The CDR3 length is 13 residues. Deletions cut 6 bases from V and 1 base from J, with 9 bases between. Germline V gene lookup returns CDR1 SGHNT and CDR2 YENEEA. CDR3 sequence reads: CASRGAAQETQYF. CDR3 coding DNA: TGTGCCAGCAGAGGCGCGGCCCAAGAGACCCAGTACTTC.

This clonotype appeared many times. The chain carries TRBV11-2 and TRBJ1-1, with D perhaps matching TRBD1 (6 bases). Germline CDR1 reads SGHAT; CDR2 reads FQNNGV. Trimming stripped 8 bases from V and 6 bases from J, with 13 bases between. This CDR3 has 12 residues. Here the CDR3 DNA reads TGTGCCAGCGAGGGGGGTGCGGCTGAAGCTTTCTTT. Translated: CASEGGAAEAFF.

This clonotype was recorded at least ten times. The V gene is TRBV11-3, the J gene TRBJ1-1; a weak D match, TRBD1 (6 bases). The CDR3 runs to 14 residues. Trimming removed 5 bases from V and 4 bases from J, with 14 bases in between. Germline CDR1 is SGHNT and CDR2 is YENEEA. The CDR3 DNA is TGTGCCAGCAGCGGCCAGGGGTACGGCACTGAAGCTTTCTTT. This encodes CASSGQGYGTEAFF.

This clonotype was found many times. The chain has TRBV15 and TRBJ1-1; D is uncertain. This CDR3 region has 15 residues. Trimming cost V 5 bases and J 1 base, with 14 bases left between them. The germline V gene has CDR1 LNHNV and CDR2 YYDKDF (reference sequence). This CDR3 is CATSLGGNGNTEAFF. CDR3 nucleotides: TGTGCCACCAGCTTAGGCGGGAACGGGAACACTGAAGCTTTCTTT.

This clonotype has a count of ten or more. V gene TRBV12-3 or TRBV12-4 combines with J gene TRBJ2-2; 8 nucleotides agree with TRBD1. After removal of 6 bases from V and 7 bases from J, the junction contained 10 bases not matched to a gene. The CDR3 totals 15 residues. The CDR3 is CASSLDRAIGGELFF. The CDR3 coding sequence is TGTGCCAGCAGCTTGGACAGGGCGATAGGCGGGGAGCTGTTTTTT.

Details on this clonotype: Given a much more abundant clone one base away, this may be a read error. J is TRBJ2-7 and V is TRBV20-1; D is possibly TRBD1 or TRBD2 (5 bases each). CDR3 length: 14 amino acids. Germline V CDR1 and CDR2: DFQATT, SNEGSKA (reference sequence). The V and J ends lost 6 bases and 0 bases respectively, with 15 bases between them. The CDR3 protein is CSARKWDRSYEQYF. As DNA, the CDR3 is TGCAGTGCGAGAAAGTGGGACCGCTCCTACGAGCAGTACTTC.

This clonotype showed up many times. This chain connects TRBV6-5 to TRBJ1-2, with D tentatively TRBD1 (5 bases). Germline lookup yields CDR1 MNHEY and CDR2 SVGAGI. This CDR3 has 14 residues. Trimming took off 0 bases at V and 8 bases at J, with 13 bases between the two ends. DNA for the CDR3: TGTGCCAGCAGTTACTCTGGGGGGGTTGGGGGCTACACCTTC. This translates into CASSYSGGVGGYTF.

This clonotype was counted at least ten times. The genes are TRBV12-3 or TRBV12-4 and TRBJ1-2; unclear D gene. The CDR3 spans 13 residues. V was cut by 3 bases and J by 5 bases, with 10 bases left in between. CDR3 coding DNA: TGTGCCAGCAGTTTCAGAGACCCTTATGGCTACACCTTC. It yields the protein CASSFRDPYGYTF.

This clonotype has more than one count but fewer than ten. The chain carries TRBV7-8 and TRBJ1-1; D may be TRBD1 (5 bases). The ends were cut back, 5 bases at V and 1 base at J, with 23 bases in the middle. Germline assignment: CDR1 SGHVS and CDR2 FQNEAQ. There are 18 residues in the CDR3. CDR3 in DNA: TGTGCCAGCAGCCCAGATTTGCCCCAGGGACTAGGGAACACTGAAGCTTTCTTT. This gives the protein CASSPDLPQGLGNTEAFF.

To note about this clonotype: A read error may account for a junction end that differs from germline. The rearrangement joins TRBV19 to TRBJ2-5, with 8 bases matching TRBD2. The CDR3 runs to 14 residues. Germline V CDR1 and CDR2: LNHDA, SQIVND (reference sequence). This chain's CDR3 is CASSIGGGQEAQYF. CDR3 coding DNA: TGTGCCAGTAGTATCGGGGGGGGGCAAGAGGCCCAGTACTTC.

This clonotype has a count of ten or more. The CDR3 DNA follows: TGTGCCAGCAGCCCCCGGACAGGGAGTAGAGAGACCCAGTACTTC. This sequence encodes CASSPRTGSRETQYF. This rearrangement joins TRBV11-1 to TRBJ2-5; 8 bases match TRBD1. The CDR3 spans 15 residues. CDR1 and CDR2 from the germline V gene are SGHAT and FQDESV (reference sequence). J gave up 4 bases and V 5 bases, and 9 bases lay outside the gene matches.

This clonotype was observed many times. The chain employs TRBV6-5 and TRBJ1-6; D gene ambiguous. CDR3 length: 14 amino acids. V was clipped by 2 bases and J by 3 bases, with 5 bases between them. Germline-derived CDR1 and CDR2 are MNHEY and SVGAGI. CDR3 residues: CASSYVFYNSPLHF. DNA for the CDR3: TGTGCCAGCAGTTACGTCTTCTATAATTCACCCCTCCACTTT.

This clonotype was seen many times. The chain combines TRBV29-1 with TRBJ2-7, with D maybe TRBD2 (6 bases). The CDR3 consists of 12 residues. The germline V gene encodes CDR1 SQVTM and CDR2 ANQGSEA. V lost 4 bases and J 7 bases, leaving 14 bases between the germline ends. This CDR3 reads CSVGRRAGEQYF. CDR3 coding DNA: TGCAGCGTTGGGCGGAGGGCGGGGGAGCAGTACTTC.

The sample holds a few counts of this clonotype. At one end the junction does not follow the germline gene, possibly because of a read error. The rearrangement links TRBV6-2 or TRBV6-3 to TRBJ2-3, with TRBD1 as a possible D gene (6 bases). Germline-derived CDR1 and CDR2 are MNHEY and SVGEGT. The CDR3 extends over 17 amino acids. The CDR3 nucleotides are TGTGCCAGCAGTCACTCGTTTGGACAGTCTAGCACAGATACGCAGTATTTT. Translation gives CASSHSFGQSSTDTQYF.

The chain couples TRBV5-1 to TRBJ2-7; 11 positions match TRBD1. CDR1 and CDR2 from the germline V gene are SGHRS and YFSETQ. Germline trimming cut 3 bases from V and 0 bases from J; bases unmatched to any gene: 2. The CDR3 runs to 15 residues. The DNA for the CDR3 is TGCGCCAGCAGCTGGGACAGGGGGTCCTCCTACGAGCAGTACTTC. Its translation is CASSWDRGSSYEQYF.

Notes on this clonotype: A much larger clone lies a single base off, so this may be a read error. The conserved phenylalanine or tryptophan normally closing the CDR3 is absent here, so this likely arose from a read error. The genes are TRBV11-2 and TRBJ2-6; 7 positions agree with TRBD1. This CDR3 contains 17 residues. The germline CDR1 and CDR2 sequences are SGHAT and FQNNGV. V was clipped by 4 bases and J by 4 bases; unmatched bases: 10. The CDR3 loop is CASSSFKGASGANVLTV. For the CDR3, the DNA is TGTGCCAGCAGCTCCTTCAAGGGGGCGTCCGGGGCCAACGTCCTGACTGTC.

In its sample, this clonotype was seen many times. The chain links TRBV5-6 to TRBJ1-5; unclear D gene. The V end lost 0 bases, the J end lost 7 bases, and 11 bases lay between the germline ends. The CDR3 is made up of 14 amino acids. Germline V lookup: CDR1 SGHDT, CDR2 YYEEEE. The CDR3 here is CASSLATGTQPQHF. The CDR3 nucleotides read TGTGCCAGCAGCTTGGCCACGGGCACCCAGCCCCAGCATTTT.

This clonotype was seen a single time. The rearrangement uses TRBV11-2 and TRBJ2-7; D is unresolved. V lost 1 base and J lost 5, with 6 bases in between. Germline V lookup: CDR1 SGHAT, CDR2 FQNNGV. The CDR3 consists of 12 residues. CDR3 amino acids: CASSLVHHEQYF. CDR3 bases: TGTGCCAGCAGCTTAGTGCACCACGAGCAGTACTTC.

This clonotype was seen a few times. This rearrangement joins TRBV20-1 to TRBJ2-4; D could derive from TRBD1 or TRBD2 (5 bases each). The length of the CDR3 is 17 residues. Germline V gene data show CDR1 as DFQATT and CDR2 as SNEGSKA (reference sequence). Trimming removed 5 bases from V and 1 base from J, with 21 bases in between. The CDR3: CSAGTFWDDRAKNIQYF. Here the CDR3 DNA reads TGCAGTGCTGGGACGTTTTGGGACGATAGGGCCAAAAACATTCAGTACTTC.

This clonotype was recorded many times. V is TRBV9 and J is TRBJ1-1; 8 bases agree with TRBD1. CDR1 and CDR2 from the germline V gene are SGDLS and YYNGEE. Germline trimming cut 0 bases from V and 5 bases from J; bases unmatched to any gene: 6. The CDR3 totals 15 residues. The CDR3 DNA sequence: TGTGCCAGCAGCGTAGCCGGACAGGGTATGACTGAAGCTTTCTTT. It yields the protein CASSVAGQGMTEAFF.

The genes are TRBV13 and TRBJ1-2, with TRBD1 matching over 12 bases. V lost 4 bases, J lost 7 bases, and 7 bases stayed unmatched. The length of the CDR3 is 15 residues. CDR1 is PRHDT, CDR2 FYEKMQ, per germline (reference sequence). CDR3 sequence: CASSSLGTGGSGYTF. The CDR3 DNA reads TGTGCCAGCAGCTCCCTCGGGACAGGGGGCTCTGGCTACACCTTC.

This clonotype was seen repeatedly, ten times or more. The V gene is TRBV19, the J gene TRBJ2-7, with TRBD2 identical over 14 bases. This CDR3 contains 15 residues. The trim removed 5 bases at V and 7 bases at J, leaving 7 bases unmatched. Germline-derived CDR1 and CDR2 are LNHDA and SQIVND (reference sequence). The CDR3 spells CASSEGLAGVGEQYF. CDR3 bases: TGTGCCAGTAGTGAGGGACTAGCGGGGGTCGGGGAGCAGTACTTC.

This clonotype showed up just a few times. J is TRBJ1-2 and V is TRBV4-1, with D tentatively TRBD1 (6 bases). CDR3 size: 14 residues. Germline CDR1 MGHRA, CDR2 YSYEKL. V lost 5 bases, J lost 5 bases, and 15 bases lay in between. In DNA form, the CDR3 reads TGCGCCAGCAGCTCTCATACAGGGTTATATGGCTACACCTTC. It yields the protein CASSSHTGLYGYTF.

V gene TRBV6-5 combines with J gene TRBJ1-2, with D possibly being TRBD1 (5 bases). The V gene's germline CDR1 is MNHEY and CDR2 SVGAGI. The V and J ends lost 4 bases and 1 base respectively, with 7 bases between them. The CDR3 is made up of 13 amino acids. The CDR3 sequence is CASSSGVNYGYTF. The CDR3 DNA is TGTGCCAGCAGTTCGGGGGTTAACTATGGCTACACCTTC.

In this sample, this clonotype turned up a few times. The chain couples TRBV20-1 to TRBJ1-5; possibly TRBD1 for D (5 bases). This CDR3 has 17 residues. From germline, CDR1 is DFQATT and CDR2 SNEGSKA (reference sequence). V was cut by 1 base and J by 0 bases, with 16 bases left in between. The DNA of the CDR3 is TGCAGTGCTAGAGTGCCCCAGGGATTTTATAGCAATCAGCCCCAGCATTTT. Translation gives CSARVPQGFYSNQPQHF.